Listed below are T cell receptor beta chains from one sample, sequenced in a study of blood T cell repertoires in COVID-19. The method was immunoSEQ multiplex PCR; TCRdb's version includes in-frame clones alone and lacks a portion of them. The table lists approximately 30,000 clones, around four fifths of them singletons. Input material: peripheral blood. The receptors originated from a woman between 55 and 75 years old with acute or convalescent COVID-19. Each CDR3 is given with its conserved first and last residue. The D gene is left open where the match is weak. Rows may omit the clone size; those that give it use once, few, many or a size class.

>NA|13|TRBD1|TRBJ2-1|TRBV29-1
CSVEAGTDNEQFF
TGCAGCGTTGAAGCCGGGACAGACAATGAGCAGTTCTTC
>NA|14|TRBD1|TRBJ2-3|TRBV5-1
CASSSTGGKDTQYF
TGCGCCAGCAGCTCGACAGGGGGCAAAGATACGCAGTATTTT
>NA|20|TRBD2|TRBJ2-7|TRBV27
CASSFAPGAHRGGLFGEQYF
TGTGCCAGCAGTTTCGCCCCAGGGGCTCATCGGGGGGGCCTTTTTGGCGAGCAGTACTTC
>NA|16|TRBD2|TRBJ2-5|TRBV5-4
CASSSGLAGLGETQYF
TGTGCCAGCAGCTCCGGACTAGCGGGGCTGGGGGAGACCCAGTACTTC
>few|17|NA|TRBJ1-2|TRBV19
CASSIGGSPPPNYGYTF
TGTGCCAGTAGTATTGGCGGCAGTCCTCCGCCTAACTATGGCTACACCTTC
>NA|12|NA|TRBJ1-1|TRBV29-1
CSVDRGLTEAFF
TGCAGCGTGGATCGGGGACTCACTGAAGCTTTCTTT
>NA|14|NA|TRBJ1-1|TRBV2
CASRGGQINTEAFF
TGTGCCAGCAGGGGCGGACAGATAAACACTGAAGCTTTCTTT
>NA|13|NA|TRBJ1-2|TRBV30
CAWSVQGGYGYTF
TGTGCCTGGAGTGTACAGGGCGGCTATGGCTACACCTTC
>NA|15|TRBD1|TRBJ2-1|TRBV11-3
CASSLDRDSYNEQFF
TGTGCCAGCAGCTTAGACCGGGACAGCTACAATGAGCAGTTCTTC
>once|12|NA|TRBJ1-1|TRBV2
CASSEQGGEAFF
TGTGCCAGCAGTGAACAGGGAGGGGAAGCTTTCTTT
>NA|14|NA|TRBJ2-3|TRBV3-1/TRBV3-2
CASSQTGDTDTQYF
TGTGCCAGCAGCCAAACCGGGGACACAGATACGCAGTATTTT
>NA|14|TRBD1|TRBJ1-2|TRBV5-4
CASSPGQNRDGYTF
TGTGCCAGCAGTCCGGGACAGAACAGGGATGGCTACACCTTC
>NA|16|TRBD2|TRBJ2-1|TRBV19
CASSTSGAWNYNEQFF
TGTGCCAGTAGTACTAGCGGGGCGTGGAACTACAATGAGCAGTTCTTC
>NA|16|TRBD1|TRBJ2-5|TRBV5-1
CASSLSGQGSGETQYF
TGCGCCAGCAGCTTGTCGGGACAGGGCAGTGGAGAGACCCAGTACTTC
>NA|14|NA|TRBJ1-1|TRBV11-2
CASSQQGGNTEAFF
TGTGCCAGCAGCCAACAGGGCGGGAACACTGAAGCTTTCTTT
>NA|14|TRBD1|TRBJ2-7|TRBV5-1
CASSQQGLADEQYF
TGCGCCAGCAGCCAACAGGGGCTAGCTGACGAGCAGTACTTC
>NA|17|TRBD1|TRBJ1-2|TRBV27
CASSKSRDRGIGYGYTF
TGTGCCAGCAGCAAATCCCGGGACAGGGGTATTGGCTATGGCTACACCTTC
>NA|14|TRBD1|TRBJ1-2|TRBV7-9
CASSPGQGAGGYTF
TGTGCCAGCAGCCCCGGACAGGGGGCTGGTGGCTACACCTTC